Listed here are 13 T cell receptor beta chains from one sample, sequenced in a study of blood T cell repertoires in COVID-19. Generated by immunoSEQ multiplex PCR, the TCRdb table keeps only in-frame clones and is missing some. The sample lists around 220,000 clones; approximately 78% were seen once. The sample was peripheral blood. The origin of the receptors is an elderly woman with COVID-19, enrolled during active disease.

The chain uses TRBV23-1 and TRBJ1-2; TRBD1 aligns across 9 bases. TRBV23-1 is assigned to the ORF class and has an uncertain function. With 6 bases clipped from V and 7 bases from J, the junction kept 3 bases outside the gene matches. The length of the CDR3 is 12 residues. This CDR3 reads CASRQGAGGYTF. CDR3 nucleotides: TGCGCCAGCAGACAGGGGGCAGGTGGCTACACCTTC.

This clone was counted a single time. The rearrangement joins TRBV2 to TRBJ1-1; D unclear. Trimming cost V 6 bases and J 0 bases, with 11 bases left between them. CDR3 length equals 14 residues. From germline, CDR1 is SNHLY and CDR2 FYNNEI. In DNA, the CDR3 is TGTGCCAGCAGAAAGGAGCAAATGAACACTGAAGCTTTCTTT. This sequence encodes CASRKEQMNTEAFF.

The chain links TRBV5-1 to TRBJ1-1, with TRBD1 matching 8 bases. Germline V CDR1 and CDR2: SGHRS, YFSETQ. V gave up 3 bases and J gave up 11 bases; unmatched junction bases: 18. The CDR3 sequence is 16 residues long. CDR3 region: CASSSTASGTGGFAFF. The CDR3 coding sequence is TGCGCCAGCAGCTCAACTGCCTCCGGGACAGGAGGGTTCGCTTTCTTT.

The CDR3, as DNA: TGTGCCAGCAGCTTAGACAGGTTCTATGGCTACACCTTC. Translating it yields CASSLDRFYGYTF. This chain links TRBV11-2 with TRBJ1-2, with no clear D. This CDR3 region has 13 residues. Between the trimmed V and J ends, which lost 0 bases and 4 bases, there was a span of 6 bases. Germline loops: CDR1 SGHAT, CDR2 FQNNGV. Full variable domain (outside the CDR3, taken from reference TRBV11-2 and TRBJ1-2): EAGVAQSPRYKIIEKRQSVAFWCNPISGHATLYWYQQILGQGPKLLIQFQNNGVVDDSQLPKDRFSAERLKGVDSTLKIQPAKLEDSAVYLCASSLDRFYGYTFGSGTRLTVV.

The rearrangement links TRBV30 to TRBJ2-7, with 7 bases fitting TRBD1. CDR3 length: 13 residues. J was trimmed by 3 bases and V by 3 bases; bases with no gene match: 5. CDR1 GTSNPN and CDR2 SVGIG come from the germline V gene (reference sequence). This CDR3 reads CAWSQGVHYEQYF. Written as DNA, the CDR3 is TGTGCCTGGAGCCAGGGGGTCCACTACGAGCAGTACTTC.

The chain links TRBV3-1 (or the pseudogene TRBV3-2) to TRBJ2-7; TRBD1 might be the D (5 bases). Germline V gene sequence: CDR1 LGHDT, CDR2 YNNKEL (reference sequence). The CDR3 has 14 residues. V was shortened by 2 bases and J by 5 bases, with 13 bases between the two germline ends. The CDR3 bases are TGTGCCAGCAGCCAACGTCCCAGGGTCGACGAGCAGTACTTC. Translated: CASSQRPRVDEQYF.

The chain links TRBV5-4 to TRBJ1-1; 12 bases are shared with TRBD1. CDR3 length: 15 amino acids. The V and J ends lost 0 bases and 10 bases, in that order; junction bases with no gene match: 7. CDR1 SGHNT and CDR2 YYREEE come from the germline V gene (reference sequence). The CDR3 coding sequence is TGTGCCAGCAGCTTGGGGGGGACAGGGGGCCTAGCAGCTTTCTTT. It yields the protein CASSLGGTGGLAAFF.

This chain joins TRBV18 and TRBJ1-5; D might be TRBD1 (5 bases). The CDR3 consists of 14 residues. The V gene's germline CDR1 is KGHSH and CDR2 LQKENI. Trimming took 6 bases from V and 7 from J, leaving 16 bases between them. Here the CDR3 reads CASSPGVSEQPQHF. The CDR3 DNA reads TGTGCCAGCTCTCCGGGGGTAAGTGAACAGCCCCAGCATTTT.

The chain uses TRBV20-1 and TRBJ1-2; D is uncertain. CDR1 and CDR2 from the germline V gene are DFQATT and SNEGSKA (reference sequence). This CDR3 is built from 9 residues. V lost 3 bases to trimming and J lost 10 bases, with 6 bases between them. The CDR3 nucleotides are TGCAGTGCTAGTCCAATCTACACCTTC. This translates into CSASPIYTF.

The table lists this clone with a few counts. V is TRBV6-1 and J is TRBJ2-2; 10 bases line up with TRBD1. The V and J ends lost 3 bases and 4 bases, in that order; junction bases with no gene match: 8. The CDR3 contains 17 residues. Germline CDR1 and CDR2: MNHNS and SASEGT. The CDR3 loop is CASSEATGGRGTGELFF. The DNA for the CDR3 is TGTGCCAGCAGTGAGGCGACAGGGGGCAGGGGCACCGGGGAGCTGTTTTTT.

The rearrangement joins TRBV5-4 to TRBJ2-3, with D possibly being TRBD2 (5 bases). The germline CDR1 and CDR2 sequences are SGHNT and YYREEE (reference sequence). The CDR3 covers 16 residues. Trimming removed 4 bases at V and 4 bases at J, with 19 bases between. For the CDR3, the DNA is TGTGCCAGCAGCCGGCCCCCGGGGATAGGCGCAGATACGCAGTATTTT. It yields the protein CASSRPPGIGADTQYF.

The rearrangement uses TRBV28 and TRBJ1-5, with a possible D match to TRBD1 (6 bases). This CDR3 spans 15 amino acids. Germline CDR1 is MDHEN and CDR2 is SYDVKM. As DNA, the CDR3 is TGTGTCGTAATAGGGGGGGCTGAGGGCAATCAGCCCCAGCATTTT. Translating it yields CVVIGGAEGNQPQHF.

This clone was counted once. V is TRBV18 and J is TRBJ1-4; D remains ambiguous. The CDR3 runs to 14 residues. CDR1 and CDR2 from the germline V gene are KGHSH and LQKENI. Trimming left V 3 bases short and J 8 bases short, with 13 bases between. The CDR3 sequence: CASSPGSGGEKLFF. Written as DNA, the CDR3 is TGTGCCAGCTCACCTGGCTCCGGAGGCGAAAAACTGTTTTTT.